This T cell receptor beta chain emerged from a study of T cells in localized non-small cell lung cancer. TCRdb keeps only in-frame clones here, not all; method: immunoSEQ multiplex PCR. The sample carries 60,000 to 75,000 clones, 80% to 90% recorded once. Germline CDR1 reads LNHDA; CDR2 reads SQIVND (reference sequence). The length of the CDR3 is 15 residues. V was cut by 2 bases and J by 3 bases, with 10 bases left in between. The sequence was obtained from a man aged 40 to 70 with stage II lung adenocarcinoma. This specimen was PBMCs, taken before any cancer treatment. This chain links TRBV19 with TRBJ1-4; D is undetermined. The CDR3 DNA follows: TGTGCCAGTAGTATATCGCCCGAAGCTAATGAAAAACTGTTTTTT. Protein sequence: CASSISPEANEKLFF.